A selection of T cell receptor beta chains follows, all from one sample in a study of identical twins' blood T cells. TCRdb used MiXCR to reprocess the 5' RACE reads, holding one entry per CDR3 protein. Of roughly 340,000 distinct CDR3 sequences in the sample, about 28% were seen once. Material for sequencing was PBMCs. The receptors shown here come from a woman aged 18-55 years in good health. Both conserved end residues are part of each CDR3. Fields, in order: clone size, D gene, V gene, J gene, CDR3 protein, CDR3 DNA. A D gene is named only where the DNA matches it firmly. Clone sizes are given selectively: once, few, many, or a class where the clone is expanded.

size: .
D: .
V: TRBV7-9
J: TRBJ2-1
CDR3: CASNPSSYNEQFF
DNA: TGTGCCAGCAATCCTAGTTCTTACAATGAGCAGTTCTTC

size: .
D: .
V: TRBV4-2
J: TRBJ1-5
CDR3: CASSQNPAGVSQPQHF
DNA: TGTGCCAGCAGCCAAAACCCTGCAGGGGTTAGTCAGCCCCAGCATTTT

size: many
D: .
V: TRBV20-1
J: TRBJ2-7
CDR3: CSARVGYEQYF
DNA: TGCAGTGCTAGAGTCGGGTACGAGCAGTACTTC

size: few
D: .
V: TRBV20-1
J: TRBJ1-1
CDR3: CSARGGRTEAFF
DNA: TGCAGTGCTAGGGGCGGTCGCACTGAAGCTTTCTTT

size: many
D: TRBD1
V: TRBV9
J: TRBJ2-1
CDR3: CASSSRDRIINEQFF
DNA: TGTGCCAGCAGCTCCCGGGACAGGATCATCAATGAGCAGTTCTTC

size: few
D: .
V: TRBV6-6
J: TRBJ1-6
CDR3: CAGSYSAAGSGSPLHF
DNA: TGTGCCGGCAGTTACTCTGCAGCGGGGTCTGGTTCACCCCTCCACTTT

size: .
D: .
V: TRBV19
J: TRBJ2-1
CDR3: CASSIWSYPEQFF
DNA: TGTGCCAGTAGTATTTGGAGCTACCCTGAGCAGTTCTTC

size: .
D: .
V: TRBV9
J: TRBJ2-7
CDR3: CASSVEQDYEQYF
DNA: TGTGCCAGCAGCGTAGAACAGGACTACGAGCAGTACTTC

size: many
D: TRBD1
V: TRBV6-2/TRBV6-3
J: TRBJ1-5
CDR3: CASRPGQGLGQPQHF
DNA: TGTGCCAGCAGACCGGGACAGGGTTTGGGTCAGCCCCAGCATTTT

size: .
D: TRBD1
V: TRBV29-1
J: TRBJ2-7
CDR3: CSVSRGKRDEQYF
DNA: TGCAGCGTAAGCAGGGGGAAGAGAGACGAGCAGTACTTC

size: many
D: .
V: TRBV5-1
J: TRBJ1-4
CDR3: CASSLIGQRSEKLFF
DNA: TGCGCCAGCAGCTTGATCGGTCAGCGCAGCGAAAAACTGTTTTTT

size: .
D: TRBD2
V: TRBV10-3
J: TRBJ2-7
CDR3: CATRTSGMGEQYF
DNA: TGTGCCACCCGGACTAGCGGGATGGGTGAGCAGTACTTC

size: .
D: .
V: TRBV12-3/TRBV12-4
J: TRBJ1-1
CDR3: CASSLGGVEAFF
DNA: TGTGCCAGCAGTTTAGGGGGGGTTGAAGCTTTCTTT

size: .
D: .
V: TRBV3-1
J: TRBJ2-4
CDR3: CASRGGLNIQYF
DNA: TGTGCCAGCAGAGGTGGGTTAAACATTCAGTACTTC

size: many
D: TRBD1
V: TRBV12-3/TRBV12-4
J: TRBJ1-2
CDR3: CASSSRQGASYGYTF
DNA: TGTGCCAGCAGTTCTAGACAGGGGGCAAGTTATGGCTACACCTTC

size: few
D: TRBD1
V: TRBV7-9
J: TRBJ1-4
CDR3: CASSFSGTDDEKLFF
DNA: TGTGCCAGCAGCTTTTCCGGGACAGATGATGAAAAACTGTTTTTT

size: few
D: .
V: TRBV6-6
J: TRBJ1-2
CDR3: CASSSTARWYTF
DNA: TGTGCCAGCAGTTCAACTGCCCGCTGGTACACCTTC

size: .
D: .
V: TRBV7-9
J: TRBJ2-3
CDR3: CASSTTSRTDTQYF
DNA: TGTGCCAGCAGCACCACTAGTCGCACAGATACGCAGTATTTT

size: .
D: .
V: TRBV11-2
J: TRBJ1-2
CDR3: CASSLDRYYGYTF
DNA: TGTGCCAGCAGCTTAGACCGATACTATGGCTACACCTTC

size: few
D: TRBD1
V: TRBV20-1
J: TRBJ1-2
CDR3: CSAGTGGRSLYGYTF
DNA: TGCAGTGCGGGGACAGGGGGTCGTAGTCTCTATGGCTACACCTTC

size: .
D: .
V: TRBV19
J: TRBJ2-4
CDR3: CVSSIGGGAKNIQYF
DNA: TGTGTCAGTAGTATAGGTGGGGGAGCCAAAAACATTCAGTACTTC

size: few
D: .
V: TRBV19
J: TRBJ2-4
CDR3: CASSMRRSGAKNIQYF
DNA: TGTGCCAGTAGTATGAGGAGATCGGGGGCCAAAAACATTCAGTACTTC

size: .
D: TRBD1
V: TRBV18
J: TRBJ2-7
CDR3: CASSPLRQGVNNEQYF
DNA: TGTGCCAGCTCACCACTCCGGCAGGGGGTAAATAACGAGCAGTACTTC

size: few
D: .
V: TRBV18
J: TRBJ2-1
CDR3: CASSPPRQGNYNEQFF
DNA: TGTGCCAGCTCACCACCGCGGCAGGGTAATTACAATGAGCAGTTCTTC

size: few
D: .
V: TRBV20-1
J: TRBJ1-1
CDR3: CSASGSGPLNTEAFF
DNA: TGCAGTGCTAGTGGGTCAGGGCCCCTGAACACTGAAGCTTTCTTT

size: few
D: .
V: TRBV11-2
J: TRBJ1-3
CDR3: CASSPRLGTSGNTIYF
DNA: TGTGCCAGCAGCCCCCGTCTTGGGACATCTGGAAACACCATATATTTT

size: few
D: .
V: TRBV14
J: TRBJ1-6
CDR3: CASSQEVTGDKGWGYSPLHF
DNA: TGTGCCAGCAGCCAAGAAGTGACGGGAGACAAAGGGTGGGGGTATTCACCCCTCCACTTT

size: many
D: .
V: TRBV2
J: TRBJ2-3
CDR3: CASTSEDTQYF
DNA: TGTGCCAGCACCTCAGAGGATACGCAGTATTTT

size: .
D: .
V: TRBV11-2
J: TRBJ2-2
CDR3: CASSLGSGTLSGELFF
DNA: TGTGCCAGCAGCTTAGGTTCCGGGACGTTGTCCGGGGAGCTGTTTTTT

size: few
D: .
V: TRBV28
J: TRBJ2-2
CDR3: CASFGRDSNTGELFF
DNA: TGTGCCAGCTTTGGACGGGACTCGAACACCGGGGAGCTGTTTTTT

size: few
D: .
V: TRBV10-3
J: TRBJ2-1
CDR3: CAISGGGPYNEQFF
DNA: TGTGCCATCAGTGGTGGGGGACCCTACAATGAGCAGTTCTTC

size: few
D: .
V: TRBV5-5
J: TRBJ1-5
CDR3: CASSRLVRDIEGNQPQHF
DNA: TGTGCCAGCAGCCGGTTGGTGAGGGACATAGAGGGCAATCAGCCCCAGCATTTT

size: many
D: .
V: TRBV6-6
J: TRBJ1-2
CDR3: CASSLPQGGYTF
DNA: TGTGCCAGCAGTCTGCCCCAAGGAGGCTACACCTTC

size: few
D: .
V: TRBV11-2
J: TRBJ2-5
CDR3: CASSLGRPPETQYF
DNA: TGTGCCAGCAGCTTAGGACGGCCGCCAGAGACCCAGTACTTC

size: few
D: .
V: TRBV27
J: TRBJ1-5
CDR3: CASSFRRSGLANQPQHF
DNA: TGTGCCAGCAGTTTCCGGAGAAGCGGGCTCGCGAATCAGCCCCAGCATTTT

size: .
D: .
V: TRBV7-9
J: TRBJ1-1
CDR3: CASSVRGAEAFF
DNA: TGTGCCAGCAGCGTACGGGGGGCTGAAGCTTTCTTT

size: .
D: TRBD2
V: TRBV6-6
J: TRBJ2-7
CDR3: CASSRQREPIYEQYF
DNA: TGTGCCAGCAGTCGACAGCGGGAGCCTATCTACGAGCAGTACTTC

size: .
D: .
V: TRBV27
J: TRBJ1-5
CDR3: CASSKIASNQPQHF
DNA: TGTGCCAGCAGTAAGATTGCGAGCAATCAGCCCCAGCATTTT

size: .
D: .
V: TRBV5-1
J: TRBJ2-1
CDR3: CTSRSDSSSSYNEQFF
DNA: TGCACCAGCAGGTCGGACAGTTCGAGCTCCTACAATGAGCAGTTCTTC

size: few
D: .
V: TRBV6-5
J: TRBJ2-7
CDR3: CASSYSSSGDIYEQYF
DNA: TGTGCCAGCAGTTACTCGTCGTCAGGGGATATATACGAGCAGTACTTC

size: .
D: .
V: TRBV7-9
J: TRBJ1-1
CDR3: CASSLRQCTEAFF
DNA: TGTGCCAGCAGCTTAAGACAGTGCACTGAAGCTTTCTTT

size: .
D: .
V: TRBV20-1
J: TRBJ1-2
CDR3: CSASSGVGAYGYTF
DNA: TGCAGTGCTAGTAGCGGGGTAGGGGCGTATGGCTACACCTTC

size: .
D: .
V: TRBV20-1
J: TRBJ2-1
CDR3: CSAPLPSGLYNEQFF
DNA: TGCAGTGCGCCTCTTCCTAGTGGGTTATACAATGAGCAGTTCTTC

size: few
D: TRBD1
V: TRBV20-1
J: TRBJ2-2
CDR3: CSGLNDRGHGGELFF
DNA: TGCAGTGGTTTAAACGACAGGGGGCATGGCGGGGAGCTGTTTTTT